This note documents a single T cell receptor beta chain sequence. Its antigen is not known. Terminally differentiated effector memory CD45RA+ cells were excluded by CCR7 positive selection of CD45RO-negative cells. The CDR3 is 15 residues long. Germline V lookup: CDR1 MNHEY, CDR2 SVGAGI. The germline V and J ends were trimmed by 4 bases and 6 bases, with 16 bases remaining between them. The data belong to a study of shared clonotypes between healthy human individuals. General study points: The study found lower generation probabilities in non-shared clonotypes than in those shared by all four donors.

Using immunoSEQ multiplex PCR, the repertoire was profiled, and TCRdb retains in-frame clones only, with some absent. Here the sample spans approximately 590,000 clones, around 95% being singletons. Sequencing was performed on naive CD8+ T cells sorted from blood. The chain is built from TRBV6-5 and TRBJ2-1, with a tentative D call TRBD1 (5 bases). The sequence derives from a woman aged 30 to 39 in good health. This CDR3 is CASSSPVQGRNEQFF. The CDR3 DNA is TGTGCCAGCAGTTCCCCGGTGCAGGGCCGCAATGAGCAGTTCTTC.